This paragraph reports one T cell receptor (beta chain). These data belong to a study of blood T cell repertoires in COVID-19. The method was immunoSEQ multiplex PCR; TCRdb's version includes in-frame clones alone and lacks a portion of them. The sample yields under 300,000 clones, over 80% seen once. This TCR came from a woman aged 40-49 years with acute or convalescent COVID-19. Material: peripheral blood.

In DNA, the CDR3 is TGTGCCTGGAGCCCCTCGGGGACAGGGACCCGCTATGGCTACACCTTC. It specifies CAWSPSGTGTRYGYTF. J is TRBJ1-2 and V is TRBV30; 9 bases match TRBD1. The J segment lost 4 bases and the V segment lost 3 bases, leaving 12 bases of the junction unmatched. Germline CDR1 reads GTSNPN; CDR2 reads SVGIG (reference sequence). CDR3 size: 16 residues.